This paragraph covers one T cell receptor beta chain sequence. This clonotype has only one observation. This clone's antigen is unknown. The germline gene is not matched at one end of the junction; a read error may be the cause. Libraries of naive CD8 T cells were built from anywhere between about 17,000 and 1,000,000 sorted cells, with 10%, 30% or 50% of the purified RNA used. Naive CD8 T cells were FACS-sorted as CD8+CD4-CCR7+CD45RA+ on a BD FACSAria II into RLT Plus buffer. Detection sensitivity was tested by spiking Jurkat RNA equal to about 10 TCR copies' worth into samples containing about 20,000-1,100,000 naive CD8 T cells. CD8 T cells were enriched using RosetteSep CD8+ T Cell Enrichment Cocktail and Ficoll-Paque, and the enriched cells then underwent ACK red cell lysis. Library creation used PCR. Instrument on record: NextSeq 500. Bulk TCR libraries were generated as previously described, with the TCR primers listed in Table S5 used. Total RNA was purified with the Qiagen AllPrep DNA/RNA kit. Before any analysis, reads coming from multiple sequencing runs of the same library were combined into one pool. Per the original workflow: Reads were retained only if the reads had an exact TCR constant sequence, and the retained reads were trimmed to 150 nt and grouped according to their 12-nt molecular barcodes. Reads within each barcode group were sub-clustered using a 15% Levenshtein threshold, and quality-weighted consensus sequences were constructed for each RNA molecule. Non-functional sequences were removed, as were lower-count sequences one edit away from another. Based on fitting two negative binomial distributions, any barcode sub-cluster with under 20% of the maximum read count was discarded. TCRdb reprocessed the public reads (quality trimming at Q25 with fastp, clone calling with MiXCR) and kept in-frame beta chains. For every CDR3 protein sequence, its rows merge into one entry that carries the most common genes and DNA. TCRdb's processing, not the study's, gives the V and J calls here. The sample data list 85,000 to 100,000 distinct CDR3 sequences, and 20% to 25% of these were observed just once. The ten most abundant clones make up around 0.92% of the sample.

Including the terminal cysteine and phenylalanine, the CDR3 comprises 13 residues. CDR3 DNA only is kept here, 39 bases in frame from base 1. According to the germline V gene, CDR1 reads MNHNS and CDR2 reads SASEGT. The data belong to a study of molecular identifiers for immune sequencing clone quantification (dated by TCRdb to about 2018). Background on the whole study: In a replicate experiment, RNA from about 21,000 or 97,000 naive CD8 T cells was split into five aliquots, four of which were sequenced. This methods study benchmarked molecular-identifier clustering-based TCR repertoire sequencing (MIDCIRS) and TCR RNA copy counting, using CD8 T cells to do so. Broad study findings and their caveats: Modeling gave about three recovered TCR RNA copies per cell versus about 10 by digital PCR, implying about 30% capture efficiency. The naive libraries included spiked-in Jurkat TCR RNA (roughly nine copies' worth), and this RNA is not part of the donor repertoire. Even against a background of some 920,000 naive CD8 T cells, spiked-in Jurkat TCR RNA amounting to a single cell's worth was reported to be detectable. When barcode sub-clustering was not used, chimeric consensus sequences inflated TCR diversity, with chimeras reaching as high as 47%. Identical TCR molecules sharing a barcode could cause highly expanded clone sizes to be underestimated. In CMV-specific effector cells, clones with more than 20 RNA copies accounted for over 97% of molecules, whereas in naive cells such clones accounted for under 1%.

The sequence was obtained from a human donor in good health. Some libraries in this study had Jurkat cell RNA spiked in. Material: naive CD8+ T cells from blood, with Jurkat cell RNA spiked in. In the paper's terms, the cell subset or site label means: FACS-sorted CD8+CD4-CCR7+CD45RA+ naive T cells. The rearranged segments are TRBV6-1 and TRBJ1-1; the D gene identity is not certain. The nucleotide sequence reads TGTACCAGCAACCCAATAGCGGGGACTGAAGCTTTCTTT. This is translated as CTSNPIAGTEAFF.